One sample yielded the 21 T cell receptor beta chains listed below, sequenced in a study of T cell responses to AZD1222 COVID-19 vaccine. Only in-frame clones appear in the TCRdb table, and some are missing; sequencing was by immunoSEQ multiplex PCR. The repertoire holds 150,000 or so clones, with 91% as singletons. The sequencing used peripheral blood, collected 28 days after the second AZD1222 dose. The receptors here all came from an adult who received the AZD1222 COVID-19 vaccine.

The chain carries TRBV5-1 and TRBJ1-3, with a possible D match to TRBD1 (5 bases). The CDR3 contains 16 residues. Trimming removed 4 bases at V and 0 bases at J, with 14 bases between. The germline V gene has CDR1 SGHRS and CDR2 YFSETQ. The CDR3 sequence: CASSQGTPISGNTIYF. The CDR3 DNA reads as TGCGCCAGCAGCCAAGGGACCCCCATCTCTGGAAACACCATATATTTT.

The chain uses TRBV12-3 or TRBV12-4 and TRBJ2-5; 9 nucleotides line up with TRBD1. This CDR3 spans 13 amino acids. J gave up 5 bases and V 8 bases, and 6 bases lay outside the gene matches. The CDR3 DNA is TGTGCCAGCGGTGACAGGGGGGGGGAGACCCAGTACTTC. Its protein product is CASGDRGGETQYF.

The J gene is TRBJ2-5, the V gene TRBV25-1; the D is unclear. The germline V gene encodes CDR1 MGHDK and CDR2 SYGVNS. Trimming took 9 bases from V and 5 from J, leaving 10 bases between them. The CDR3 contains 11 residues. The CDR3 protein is CASHGFETQYF. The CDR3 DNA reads TGTGCCAGTCACGGATTTGAGACCCAGTACTTC.

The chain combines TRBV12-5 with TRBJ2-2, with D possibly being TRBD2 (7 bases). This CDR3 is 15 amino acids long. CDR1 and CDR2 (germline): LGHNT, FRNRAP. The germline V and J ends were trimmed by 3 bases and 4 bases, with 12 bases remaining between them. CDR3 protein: CASGFKGGGTGELFF. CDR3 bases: TGTGCTAGTGGTTTCAAAGGGGGGGGCACCGGGGAGCTGTTTTTT.

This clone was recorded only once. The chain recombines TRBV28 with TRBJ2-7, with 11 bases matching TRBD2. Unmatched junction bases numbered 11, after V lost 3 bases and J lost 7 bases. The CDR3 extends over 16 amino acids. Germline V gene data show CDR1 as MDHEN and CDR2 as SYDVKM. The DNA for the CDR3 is TGTGCCAGCAGTTTTCCCCTAGCGGGAGGTTCCGGAGAGCAGTACTTC. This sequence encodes CASSFPLAGGSGEQYF.

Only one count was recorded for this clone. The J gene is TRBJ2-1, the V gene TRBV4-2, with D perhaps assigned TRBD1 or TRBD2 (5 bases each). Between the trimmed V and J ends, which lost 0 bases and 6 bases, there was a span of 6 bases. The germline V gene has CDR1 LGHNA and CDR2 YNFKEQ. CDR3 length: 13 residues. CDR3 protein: CASSQDGGNEQFF. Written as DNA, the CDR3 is TGTGCCAGCAGCCAAGATGGGGGCAATGAGCAGTTCTTC.

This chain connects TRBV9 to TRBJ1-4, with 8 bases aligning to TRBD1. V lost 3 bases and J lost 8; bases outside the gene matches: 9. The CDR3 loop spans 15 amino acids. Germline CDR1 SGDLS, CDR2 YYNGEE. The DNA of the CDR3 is TGTGCCAGCAGCGCAGGGGGCGGAGGGGTAGAAAAACTGTTTTTT. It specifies CASSAGGGGVEKLFF.

CDR3 in DNA: TGTGCCAGTACCACTTCTGGGGGGGGCAATCAGCCCCAGCATTTT. This sequence encodes CASTTSGGGNQPQHF. The chain employs TRBV19 and TRBJ1-5, with D perhaps matching TRBD1 (5 bases). The CDR3 extends over 15 amino acids. Trimming stripped 7 bases from V and 2 bases from J, with 15 bases between. Per germline, CDR1 LNHDA and CDR2 SQIVND (reference sequence).

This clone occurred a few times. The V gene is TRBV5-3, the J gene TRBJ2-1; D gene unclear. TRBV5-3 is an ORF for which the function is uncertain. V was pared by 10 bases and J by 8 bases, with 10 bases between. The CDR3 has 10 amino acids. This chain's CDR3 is CAPRGDEQFF. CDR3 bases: TGTGCCCCACGTGGCGATGAGCAGTTCTTC.

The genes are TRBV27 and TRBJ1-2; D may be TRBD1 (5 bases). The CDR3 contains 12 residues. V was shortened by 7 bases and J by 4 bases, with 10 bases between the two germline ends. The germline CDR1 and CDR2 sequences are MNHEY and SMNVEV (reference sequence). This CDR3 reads CASTGDRYGYTF. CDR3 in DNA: TGTGCCAGCACGGGGGATCGCTATGGCTACACCTTC.

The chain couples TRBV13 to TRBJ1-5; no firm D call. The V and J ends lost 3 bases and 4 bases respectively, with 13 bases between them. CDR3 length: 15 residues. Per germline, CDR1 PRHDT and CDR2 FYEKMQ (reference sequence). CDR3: CASSFAGEANQPQHF. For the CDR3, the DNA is TGTGCCAGCAGCTTCGCCGGGGAGGCAAATCAGCCCCAGCATTTT.

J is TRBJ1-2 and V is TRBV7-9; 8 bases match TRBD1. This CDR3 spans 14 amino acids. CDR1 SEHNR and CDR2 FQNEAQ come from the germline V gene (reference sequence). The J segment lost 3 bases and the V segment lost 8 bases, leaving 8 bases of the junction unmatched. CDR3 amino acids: CASGRTGTYYGYTF. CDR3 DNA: TGTGCCAGCGGCAGGACAGGGACCTACTATGGCTACACCTTC.

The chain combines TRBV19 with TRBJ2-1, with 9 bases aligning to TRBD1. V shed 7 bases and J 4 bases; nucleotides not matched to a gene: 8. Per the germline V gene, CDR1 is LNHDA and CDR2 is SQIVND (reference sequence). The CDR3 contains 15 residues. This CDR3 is CASNHNGQGYNEQFF. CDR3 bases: TGTGCCAGTAACCACAACGGACAGGGGTACAATGAGCAGTTCTTC.

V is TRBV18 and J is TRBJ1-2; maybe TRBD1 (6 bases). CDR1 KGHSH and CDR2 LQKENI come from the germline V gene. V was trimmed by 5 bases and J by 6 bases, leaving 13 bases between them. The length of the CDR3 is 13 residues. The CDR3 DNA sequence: TGTGCCAGCTCAATGGGACAATCAAATGGCTACACCTTC. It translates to CASSMGQSNGYTF. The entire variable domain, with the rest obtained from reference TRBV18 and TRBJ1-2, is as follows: NAGVMQNPRHLVRRRGQEARLRCSPMKGHSHVYWYRQLPEEGLKFMVYLQKENIIDESGMPKERFSAEFPKEGPSILRIQQVVRGDSAAYFCASSMGQSNGYTFGSGTRLTVV.

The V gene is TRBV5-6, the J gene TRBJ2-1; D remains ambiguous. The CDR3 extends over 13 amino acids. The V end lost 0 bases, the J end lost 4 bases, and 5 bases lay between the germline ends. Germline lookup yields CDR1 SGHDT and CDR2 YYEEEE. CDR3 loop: CASSLVQYNEQFF. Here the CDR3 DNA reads TGTGCCAGCAGCTTGGTACAGTACAATGAGCAGTTCTTC. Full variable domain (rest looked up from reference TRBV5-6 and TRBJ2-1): DAGVTQSPTHLIKTRGQQVTLRCSPKSGHDTVSWYQQALGQGPQFIFQYYEEEERQRGNFPDRFSGHQFPNYSSELNVNALLLGDSALYLCASSLVQYNEQFFGPGTRLTVL.

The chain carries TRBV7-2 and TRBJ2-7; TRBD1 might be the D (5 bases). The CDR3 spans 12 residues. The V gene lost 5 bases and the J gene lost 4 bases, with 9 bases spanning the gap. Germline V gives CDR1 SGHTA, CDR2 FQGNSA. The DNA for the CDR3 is TGTGCCAGCAGCAAAGACAGATACGAGCAGTACTTC. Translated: CASSKDRYEQYF. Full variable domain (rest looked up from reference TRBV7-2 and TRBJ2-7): GAGVSQSPSNKVTEKGKDVELRCDPISGHTALYWYRQSLGQGLEFLIYFQGNSAPDKSGLPSDRFSAERTGGSVSTLTIQRTQQEDSAVYLCASSKDRYEQYFGPGTRLTVT.

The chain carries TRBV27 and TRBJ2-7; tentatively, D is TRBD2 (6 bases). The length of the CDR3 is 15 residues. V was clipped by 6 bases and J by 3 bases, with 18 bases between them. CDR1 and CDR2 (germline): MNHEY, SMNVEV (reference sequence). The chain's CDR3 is CASRTERDLNYEQYF. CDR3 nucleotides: TGTGCCAGCAGAACCGAGAGGGACTTAAACTACGAGCAGTACTTC.

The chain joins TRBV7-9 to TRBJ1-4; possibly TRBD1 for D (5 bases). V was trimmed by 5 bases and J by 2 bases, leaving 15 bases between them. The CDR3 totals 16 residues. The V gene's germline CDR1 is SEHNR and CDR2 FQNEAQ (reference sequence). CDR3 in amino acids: CASSATTETTNEKLFF. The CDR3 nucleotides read TGTGCCAGCAGCGCTACGACAGAGACCACTAATGAAAAACTGTTTTTT.

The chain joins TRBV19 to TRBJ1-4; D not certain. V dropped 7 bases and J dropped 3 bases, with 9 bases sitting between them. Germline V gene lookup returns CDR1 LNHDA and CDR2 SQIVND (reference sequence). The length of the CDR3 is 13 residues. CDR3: CASKRPPNEKLFF. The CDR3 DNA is TGTGCCAGTAAGAGGCCGCCTAATGAAAAACTGTTTTTT.

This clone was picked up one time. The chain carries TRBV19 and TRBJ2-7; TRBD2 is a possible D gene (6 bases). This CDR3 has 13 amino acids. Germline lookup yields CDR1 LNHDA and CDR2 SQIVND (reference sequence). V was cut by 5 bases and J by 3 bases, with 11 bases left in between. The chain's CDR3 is CASSDRDFYEQYF. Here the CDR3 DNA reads TGTGCCAGTAGTGACCGGGACTTCTACGAGCAGTACTTC.

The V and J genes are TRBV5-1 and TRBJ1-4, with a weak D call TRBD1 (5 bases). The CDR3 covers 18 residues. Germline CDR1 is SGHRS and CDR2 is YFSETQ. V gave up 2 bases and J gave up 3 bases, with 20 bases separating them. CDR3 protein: CASSFTDRDTAPNEKLFF. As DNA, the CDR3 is TGCGCCAGCAGCTTCACCGACAGAGACACAGCGCCTAATGAAAAACTGTTTTTT.